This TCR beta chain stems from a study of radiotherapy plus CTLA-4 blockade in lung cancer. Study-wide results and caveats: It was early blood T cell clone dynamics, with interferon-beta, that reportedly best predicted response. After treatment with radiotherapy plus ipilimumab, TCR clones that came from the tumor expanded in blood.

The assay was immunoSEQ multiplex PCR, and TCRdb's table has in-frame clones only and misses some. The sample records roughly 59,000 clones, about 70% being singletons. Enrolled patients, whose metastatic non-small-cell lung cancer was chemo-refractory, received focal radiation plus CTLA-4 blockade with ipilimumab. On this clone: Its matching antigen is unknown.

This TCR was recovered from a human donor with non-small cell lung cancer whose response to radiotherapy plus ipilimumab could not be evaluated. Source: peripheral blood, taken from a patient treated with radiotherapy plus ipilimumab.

In nucleotides, the CDR3 is TGTGCCAGCAGCTCCTTACCCTGGACTAGCGGGGGGACAGATACGCAGTATTTT. This codes for CASSSLPWTSGGTDTQYF. The chain recombines TRBV13 with TRBJ2-3; 14 bases are a match to TRBD2. CDR1 PRHDT and CDR2 FYEKMQ come from the germline V gene (reference sequence). Unmatched junction bases numbered 9, after V lost 4 bases and J lost 3 bases. The CDR3 runs to 18 residues.